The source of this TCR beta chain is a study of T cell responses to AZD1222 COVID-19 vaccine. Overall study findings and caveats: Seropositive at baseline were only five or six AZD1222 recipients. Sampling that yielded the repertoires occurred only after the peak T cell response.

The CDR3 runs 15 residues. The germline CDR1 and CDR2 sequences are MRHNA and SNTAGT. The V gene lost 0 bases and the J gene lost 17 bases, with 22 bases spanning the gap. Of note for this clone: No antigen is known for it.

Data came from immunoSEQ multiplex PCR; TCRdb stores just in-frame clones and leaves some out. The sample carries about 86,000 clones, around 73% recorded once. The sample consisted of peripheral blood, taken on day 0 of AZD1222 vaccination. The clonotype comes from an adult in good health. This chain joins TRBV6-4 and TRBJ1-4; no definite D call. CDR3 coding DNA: TGTGCCAGCAGTGACTCGAGTTCGGAAACCCGCCCCCCCTTTTTT. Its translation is CASSDSSSETRPPFF.